This TCR beta chain was sequenced during a study of T cell responses to AZD1222 COVID-19 vaccine. Study-wide points: Seropositive AZD1222 recipients at baseline numbered only 5 to 7. Spike-wide vaccine-associated CD4 TCRs dominated at 160-218 and 743-854. Without day 14 samples, only post-peak T cell repertoires were studied. After two AZD1222 doses, spike-specific TCR breadth and depth rose versus day 0.

Only in-frame clones appear in the TCRdb table, and some are missing; sequencing was by immunoSEQ multiplex PCR. The table shows about 110,000 clones, with around 90% occurring only once. Notes on this clone: The antigen remains unidentified.

Germline CDR1 LNHDA, CDR2 SQIVND (reference sequence). V was clipped by 2 bases and J by 0 bases, with 10 bases between them. This CDR3 region has 15 residues. The J gene is TRBJ1-2, the V gene TRBV19; possibly TRBD1 for D (5 bases). The specimen comprised peripheral blood, sampled 28 days after the second AZD1222 dose. The TCR sequence derives from an adult who received the AZD1222 COVID-19 vaccine. CDR3: CASSIPGTANYGYTF. CDR3 DNA sequence: TGTGCCAGTAGTATACCCGGGACGGCTAACTATGGCTACACCTTC.